Presented here are 18 T cell receptor beta chains from one specimen sequenced in a study of T cell responses to AZD1222 COVID-19 vaccine. Libraries were prepared by immunoSEQ multiplex PCR; TCRdb keeps only in-frame clonotypes and omits some of them. This repertoire includes over 130,000 clones. What was sequenced was peripheral blood. Receptors were obtained from an adult in good health.

This chain connects TRBV6-5 to TRBJ1-6; perhaps TRBD1 as D (5 bases). The CDR3 runs 15 residues. Germline loops: CDR1 MNHEY, CDR2 SVGAGI. V was trimmed by 6 bases and J by 10 bases, leaving 19 bases between them. The CDR3: CASRQLLGRRSPLHF. For the CDR3, the DNA is TGTGCCAGCAGACAACTTCTGGGGCGTCGATCACCCCTCCACTTT.

The genes are TRBV7-9 and TRBJ1-2, with TRBD1 as a possible D gene (5 bases). Per the germline V gene, CDR1 is SEHNR and CDR2 is FQNEAQ (reference sequence). This CDR3 contains 15 residues. The germline V and J ends were trimmed by 5 bases and 0 bases, with 13 bases remaining between them. The CDR3 region is CASSPQGLANYGYTF. The CDR3 nucleotides read TGTGCCAGCAGCCCTCAGGGTTTAGCTAACTATGGCTACACCTTC.

V gene TRBV5-1 combines with J gene TRBJ1-4, with 7 bases lining up with TRBD1. This CDR3 contains 15 residues. CDR1 and CDR2 from the germline V gene are SGHRS and YFSETQ. The V segment lost 0 bases and the J segment 6 bases; nucleotides outside the gene matches: 5. The CDR3 reads CASSLVQGGDEKLFF. Here the CDR3 DNA reads TGCGCCAGCAGCTTGGTGCAGGGGGGCGATGAAAAACTGTTTTTT.

DNA of the CDR3: TGTGCCAGCAGCCCCGACGTGGGGGGAAGGAGCTATGGCTACACCTTC. This gives the protein CASSPDVGGRSYGYTF. The V call is TRBV9, the J call TRBJ1-2; a weak D match, TRBD1 (5 bases). The V end lost 4 bases, the J end lost 4 bases, and 20 bases lay between the germline ends. The CDR3 length is 16 residues. Germline CDR1 is SGDLS and CDR2 is YYNGEE.

This chain links TRBV19 with TRBJ1-5, with D maybe TRBD1 (5 bases). V was shortened by 4 bases and J by 5 bases, with 12 bases between the two germline ends. Germline CDR1 reads LNHDA; CDR2 reads SQIVND (reference sequence). CDR3 length: 14 residues. CDR3 residues: CASSTGNRDQPQHF. The CDR3 bases are TGTGCCAGTAGTACAGGGAATCGGGATCAGCCCCAGCATTTT.

The V and J genes are TRBV6-5 and TRBJ1-6, with TRBD1 matching 7 bases. This CDR3 is 12 amino acids long. Unmatched junction bases numbered 3, after V lost 2 bases and J lost 14 bases. CDR1 is MNHEY, CDR2 SVGAGI, per germline. The CDR3 spells CASSYDREALHF. CDR3 bases: TGTGCCAGCAGTTACGACAGGGAGGCCCTCCACTTT.

V is TRBV6-5 and J is TRBJ1-1; D is ambiguous. The CDR3 covers 14 residues. Per the germline V gene, CDR1 is MNHEY and CDR2 is SVGAGI. Trimming removed 6 bases from V and 0 bases from J, with 11 bases in between. CDR3 in amino acids: CASSRTRMNTEAFF. The CDR3 DNA reads TGTGCCAGCAGCCGAACACGTATGAACACTGAAGCTTTCTTT.

The chain is built from TRBV7-8 and TRBJ2-2, with D perhaps being TRBD1 or TRBD2 (6 bases each). V shed 1 base and J shed 2 bases, with 8 bases lying between them. The CDR3 is made up of 15 amino acids. Germline CDR1 is SGHVS and CDR2 is FQNEAQ. CDR3 sequence: CASSLVGGNTGELFF. The CDR3 coding sequence is TGTGCCAGCAGCTTAGTCGGGGGCAACACCGGGGAGCTGTTTTTT.

The chain carries TRBV30 and TRBJ1-5; 8 nucleotides align to TRBD1. V gave up 4 bases and J gave up 1 base; unmatched junction bases: 6. There are 15 residues in the CDR3. Germline CDR1 is GTSNPN and CDR2 is SVGIG (reference sequence). CDR3 DNA sequence: TGTGCCTGGACCGAACAGGGGGGGAGCAATCAGCCCCAGCATTTT. Amino acids: CAWTEQGGSNQPQHF. Filled out from reference TRBV30 and TRBJ1-5, the complete variable domain reads SQTIHQWPATLVQPVGSPLSLECTVEGTSNPNLYWYRQAAGRGLQLLFYSVGIGQISSEVPQNLSASRPQDRQFILSSKKLLLSDSGFYLCAWTEQGGSNQPQHFGDGTRLSIL.

V is TRBV5-6 and J is TRBJ2-2; TRBD1 might be the D (6 bases). Trimming stripped 3 bases from V and 7 bases from J, with 19 bases between. The germline V gene encodes CDR1 SGHDT and CDR2 YYEEEE. CDR3 size: 16 residues. CDR3 loop: CASSSLQQGQGGELFF. The CDR3 DNA follows: TGTGCCAGCAGCTCCCTTCAACAGGGCCAGGGCGGGGAGCTGTTTTTT. Together with reference TRBV5-6 and TRBJ2-2, the CDR3 gives the full variable domain: DAGVTQSPTHLIKTRGQQVTLRCSPKSGHDTVSWYQQALGQGPQFIFQYYEEEERQRGNFPDRFSGHQFPNYSSELNVNALLLGDSALYLCASSSLQQGQGGELFFGEGSRLTVL.

V gene TRBV4-1 combines with J gene TRBJ1-1; D is uncertain. The germline gives CDR1 MGHRA, CDR2 YSYEKL. The CDR3 runs to 14 residues. Trimming stripped 2 bases from V and 0 bases from J, with 7 bases between. CDR3 nucleotide sequence: TGCGCCAGCAGCCAACTGGCCCTGAACACTGAAGCTTTCTTT. Amino acids: CASSQLALNTEAFF.

The gene calls are TRBV28 and TRBJ2-2; D is perhaps TRBD1 (5 bases). CDR3 length equals 16 residues. V lost 6 bases and J 7 bases, leaving 21 bases between the germline ends. Germline V lookup: CDR1 MDHEN, CDR2 SYDVKM. CDR3 residues: CASRPPGQGRGGELFF. CDR3 sequence (DNA): TGTGCCAGCAGGCCCCCCGGGCAGGGTAGGGGCGGGGAGCTGTTTTTT.

The V gene is TRBV27, the J gene TRBJ1-6; 7 bases fit TRBD1. Trimming took 5 bases from V and 7 from J; bases not matched to a gene: 8. Germline lookup yields CDR1 MNHEY and CDR2 SMNVEV (reference sequence). The length of the CDR3 is 15 residues. The CDR3 sequence is CASSPPSGGNSPLHF. The CDR3 nucleotides read TGTGCCAGCAGTCCCCCATCAGGGGGAAATTCACCCCTCCACTTT.

CDR3 amino acids: CASSNQMNTEAFF. Here the CDR3 DNA reads TGTGCCAGTAGTAACCAGATGAACACTGAAGCTTTCTTT. This rearrangement joins TRBV19 to TRBJ1-1; no reliable D call. CDR3 size: 13 residues. The V end lost 4 bases, the J end lost 0 bases, and 6 bases lay between the germline ends. CDR1 is LNHDA and CDR2 is SQIVND in the germline V gene (reference sequence).

This chain links TRBV19 with TRBJ1-2; D is perhaps TRBD1 (5 bases). Trimming left V 5 bases short and J 8 bases short, with 21 bases between. Germline loops: CDR1 LNHDA, CDR2 SQIVND (reference sequence). The CDR3 runs 15 residues. The CDR3 DNA reads as TGTGCCAGTAGTCCCCCCCCTTTTGGGGAGGGGGGCTACACCTTC. This codes for CASSPPPFGEGGYTF.

The chain uses TRBV3-1 (or the pseudogene TRBV3-2) and TRBJ1-1; 7 nucleotides match TRBD1. The V segment lost 0 bases and the J segment 5 bases; nucleotides outside the gene matches: 18. The CDR3 has 19 amino acids. Germline loops: CDR1 LGHDT, CDR2 YNNKEL (reference sequence). This CDR3 reads CASSQESPPRGGGWTEAFF. CDR3 coding DNA: TGTGCCAGCAGCCAAGAATCACCCCCACGAGGGGGCGGTTGGACTGAAGCTTTCTTT.

This rearrangement joins TRBV11-3 to TRBJ2-1; 10 bases line up with TRBD2. The V gene's germline CDR1 is SGHNT and CDR2 YENEEA. J lost 15 bases, V lost 4 bases, and 12 bases had no gene match. The CDR3 length is 14 residues. As DNA, the CDR3 is TGTGCCAGCAGCTCCACCAGACTAGCGGGCCTGCCGTTCTTC. Encoded protein: CASSSTRLAGLPFF.

The chain combines TRBV12-3 or TRBV12-4 with TRBJ1-5; 10 bases agree with TRBD1. The CDR3 is made up of 13 amino acids. Losses at the gene ends were 6 bases for V and 6 bases for J; bases not matched to a gene: 2. The CDR3 DNA sequence: TGTGCCAGCAGGACAGGGGGCTCTCAGCCCCAGCATTTT. This sequence encodes CASRTGGSQPQHF.